Below, 32 T cell receptor beta chains from the same sample are listed, as sequenced in a study of T cell clonality in common variable immunodeficiency. These TCRs are of unknown antigen specificity. The study, taken as a whole, reports: Fewer deletions and N-nucleotide insertions were reportedly seen in common variable immunodeficiency TCR beta sequences.

The protocol was immunoSEQ multiplex PCR, while the TCRdb copy is restricted to in-frame clones and leaves out a portion. Singletons are absent from the sample, which has fewer than 13,000 clones. Specimen: peripheral blood mononuclear cells. All receptors derive from a human donor with common variable immunodeficiency.

About this clone itself: The read ends 3 residues early relative to the CDR3; the germline J gene fills the gap. The chain joins TRBV19 to TRBJ1-5; 12 nucleotides line up with TRBD1. Germline-derived CDR1 and CDR2 are LNHDA and SQIVND (reference sequence). V lost 6 bases and J lost 2; bases outside the gene matches: 5. This CDR3 is 16 amino acids long. Partial CDR3 DNA: TGTGCCAGTAGCCCGGGACAGGGGGCTGGCAATCAGCCC. It codes for CASSPGQGAGNQP. The whole CDR3 protein is CASSPGQGAGNQPQHF.

By share, this clone counts as medium-sized. The read comes to an end 3 residues before the CDR3 does, leaving the germline J gene to fill in the end. V and J are TRBV7-2 and TRBJ1-5, with D tentatively TRBD1 (6 bases). The ends were cut back, 5 bases at V and 2 bases at J, with 10 bases in the middle. The CDR3 runs 14 residues. Germline CDR1 and CDR2: SGHTA and FQGNSA. CDR3 in amino acids: CASSQGRGNQPQHF. The part of the CDR3 DNA that was read is TGTGCCAGCAGCCAGGGGCGGGGCAATCAGCCC.

This clone came up a few times. The CDR3 sequence: CSASSGFDYGYTF. The sequenced part of the CDR3 DNA is TGCAGTGCTAGCTCAGGATTTGACTATGGC. The chain joins TRBV20-1 to TRBJ1-2; no clear D. Read coverage stops 3 residues before the CDR3 terminus; the germline J gene supplies the remainder. The CDR3 contains 13 residues. With 3 bases removed from V and 3 bases from J, the gap between germline ends came to 11 bases. Per germline, CDR1 DFQATT and CDR2 SNEGSKA (reference sequence).

The table lists this clone with a few counts. The CDR3 end is not reached by the read, which stops 3 residues before it; the germline J gene fills it in. This chain connects TRBV18 to TRBJ1-3, with D perhaps TRBD1 (5 bases). V lost 1 base and J lost 2, with 12 bases in between. CDR3 length: 16 residues. Germline-derived CDR1 and CDR2 are KGHSH and LQKENI. The CDR3 DNA, read in part, is TGTGCCAGCTCACCACAGGGGTCGGTTACTGGAAACACC. This translates into CASSPQGSVTGNT. Given in full, the CDR3 is CASSPQGSVTGNTIYF.

This clone was seen a few times. The read is 3 residues too short to cover the CDR3 end, so that end is filled in from the germline J gene. This sequence joins TRBV20-1 and TRBJ2-7; 8 bases line up with TRBD2. CDR1 is DFQATT and CDR2 is SNEGSKA in the germline V gene (reference sequence). V shed 0 bases and J 1 base; nucleotides not matched to a gene: 2. There are 14 residues in the CDR3. CDR3 bases read: TGCAGTGCTAGAGATGTAGCGGGATCCTACGAG. Its translation: CSARDVAGSYE. The CDR3 as a whole reads CSARDVAGSYEQYF.

Concerning this clone: With the read ending 3 residues before the CDR3 end, the germline J gene is used to fill in that end. The rearrangement joins TRBV19 to TRBJ2-1; 13 bases match TRBD2. J gave up 8 bases and V 9 bases, and 10 bases lay outside the gene matches. Looked up from germline, CDR1 is LNHDA and CDR2 is SQIVND (reference sequence). The CDR3 contains 15 residues. CDR3 bases read: TGTGCCAGCACACTAGCGGGAGGGCCGGGGGATGAG. It is translated as CASTLAGGPGDE. The CDR3 as a whole reads CASTLAGGPGDEQFF.

This clone was seen a few times. Coverage ceases 3 residues before the CDR3 finishes, and the germline J gene fills in the end. V and J are TRBV7-9 and TRBJ2-7; 7 bases map to TRBD2. Germline V gives CDR1 SEHNR, CDR2 FQNEAQ (reference sequence). CDR3 length equals 15 residues. The V segment lost 0 bases and the J segment 0 bases; nucleotides outside the gene matches: 2. The CDR3 reads CASSLAGGVSYEQYF. The CDR3 bases that were read are TGTGCCAGCAGCTTAGCGGGGGGGGTCTCCTACGAG.

With respect to this clone: Read sequence stops 3 residues before the CDR3 end, and the germline J gene provides the missing end. The J gene is TRBJ2-1, the V gene TRBV18; 7 positions match TRBD2. V trimming: 3 bases; J trimming: 9 bases; junction bases outside the gene matches: 2. CDR3 length equals 12 residues. CDR1 KGHSH and CDR2 LQKENI come from the germline V gene. The chain's CDR3 is CASSPGGGEQFF. Incomplete CDR3 DNA: TGTGCCAGCTCACCGGGCGGGGGTGAG.

Details on this clone: The read is 3 residues too short to cover the CDR3 end, so that end is filled in from the germline J gene. V usage is TRBV18 and J usage is TRBJ2-1; 9 nucleotides agree with TRBD1. The junction had 9 bases not matched to a gene; V was cut back by 3 bases and J by 6 bases. The CDR3 has 16 residues. Germline V gene lookup returns CDR1 KGHSH and CDR2 LQKENI. CDR3 bases read: TGTGCCAGCTCACCTTCGGGACAGGGCGGGGTCAATGAG. It is translated as CASSPSGQGGVNE. The whole CDR3 protein reads CASSPSGQGGVNEQFF.

Of note for this clone: From the germline J gene comes the end of the CDR3, since the read stops 3 residues before it. The chain employs TRBV18 and TRBJ2-7; D gene ambiguous. V was trimmed by 0 bases and J by 4 bases, leaving 10 bases between them. CDR1 and CDR2 (germline): KGHSH, LQKENI. The length of the CDR3 is 14 residues. The sequenced part of the CDR3 DNA is TGTGCCAGCTCACCACCCTCTACGGGTTACGAG. It translates to CASSPPSTGYE. The entire CDR3 protein is CASSPPSTGYEQYF.

A remark on this clone: The DNA ends 3 residues before the CDR3 does, and the rest of the CDR3 is filled in from the germline J gene. J is TRBJ2-5 and V is TRBV7-9; the D gene is possibly TRBD1 (6 bases). Germline loops: CDR1 SEHNR, CDR2 FQNEAQ (reference sequence). This CDR3 region has 15 residues. Trimming cost V 6 bases and J 5 bases, with 19 bases left between them. The sequenced part of the CDR3 DNA is TGTGCCAGCAGTAAGGGTCTGGGGGCTGGTGAGACC. It is translated as CASSKGLGAGET. The CDR3 in its entirety is CASSKGLGAGETQYF. Looking up the rest from reference TRBV7-9 and TRBJ2-5 gives the full variable domain: DTGVSQNPRHKITKRGQNVTFRCDPISEHNRLYWYRQTLGQGPEFLTYFQNEAQLEKSRLLSDRFSAERPKGSFSTLEIQRTEQGDSAMYLCASSKGLGAGETQYFGPGTRLLVL.

Concerning this clone itself: The read ends 3 residues early relative to the CDR3; the germline J gene fills the gap. The chain employs TRBV19 and TRBJ2-1, with 13 nucleotides matching TRBD2. Unmatched junction bases numbered 7, after V lost 1 base and J lost 7 bases. CDR3 length equals 17 residues. CDR1 is LNHDA and CDR2 is SQIVND in the germline V gene (reference sequence). The sequenced CDR3 bases are TGTGCCAGTAGTATAGTTTTTAGGACTAGCGGGAGAAATGAG. The encoded protein is CASSIVFRTSGRNE. The whole CDR3 protein is CASSIVFRTSGRNEQFF.

Only a few counts were recorded for this clone. Read data end 3 residues before the CDR3 end; the end is taken from the germline J gene. The V gene is TRBV19, the J gene TRBJ2-1, with 10 bases identical to TRBD2. The CDR3 is 16 amino acids. Germline trimming cut 7 bases from V and 7 bases from J; bases unmatched to any gene: 13. Germline lookup yields CDR1 LNHDA and CDR2 SQIVND (reference sequence). The CDR3 loop reads CASTTSAGGPRNEQFF. Incomplete CDR3 DNA: TGTGCCAGTACAACTTCAGCGGGAGGGCCGAGGAATGAG.

In its sample, this clone was seen a few times. Read data end 3 residues before the CDR3 end; the end is taken from the germline J gene. This chain links TRBV30 with TRBJ1-2, with 7 bases that match TRBD1. The CDR3 sequence is 12 residues long. The germline CDR1 and CDR2 sequences are GTSNPN and SVGIG (reference sequence). J lost 3 bases, V lost 2 bases, and 0 bases had no gene match. The CDR3 protein is CAWSTGDYGYTF. The covered CDR3 bases are TGTGCCTGGAGTACAGGGGACTATGGC.

This clone was counted only a few times. The read ends 3 residues shy of where the CDR3 ends; the end is completed using the germline J gene. The chain combines TRBV30 with TRBJ1-2; D may be TRBD1 (5 bases). Germline V gene sequence: CDR1 GTSNPN, CDR2 SVGIG (reference sequence). Trimming pared 0 bases from V and 5 bases from J, leaving 13 bases between. The CDR3 totals 14 residues. CDR3 DNA (partial): TGTGCCTGGAGTGTCCGACAGCCTTATTATGGC. It is translated as CAWSVRQPYYG. The complete CDR3 protein is CAWSVRQPYYGYTF.

A note on this clone: The sequenced fragment ends 3 residues before the CDR3 boundary, so the rest is inferred from the germline J gene. The rearrangement links TRBV18 to TRBJ2-7; TRBD1 matches 12 bases. This CDR3 region has 18 residues. V was pared by 5 bases and J by 3 bases, with 14 bases of the junction left unmatched. CDR1 KGHSH and CDR2 LQKENI come from the germline V gene. The CDR3 protein is CASSGGQGAFSPLYEQYF. The sequenced CDR3 bases are TGTGCCAGCTCAGGGGGACAGGGGGCCTTTTCCCCCCTCTACGAG.

Of note for this clone: The read terminates 3 residues before the CDR3 end, so the remaining end is supplied by the germline J gene. The rearrangement joins TRBV7-9 to TRBJ1-1; weak D call: TRBD1 (6 bases). Germline CDR1 is SEHNR and CDR2 is FQNEAQ (reference sequence). The V and J ends lost 5 bases and 1 base respectively, with 11 bases between them. This CDR3 spans 14 amino acids. CDR3 sequence reads: CASSATGKNTEAFF. Partial CDR3 DNA: TGTGCCAGCAGCGCAACAGGGAAGAACACTGAA.

Remarks on this clone: The read stops 3 residues short of the end of the CDR3; the missing end is completed from the germline J gene. The chain joins TRBV20-1 to TRBJ2-3; 9 bases line up with TRBD2. The germline V gene has CDR1 DFQATT and CDR2 SNEGSKA (reference sequence). With V trimmed by 5 bases and J by 4 bases, 7 bases remained unmatched. The CDR3 has 14 residues. Incomplete CDR3 DNA: TGCAGTGCTTTCGTAGCGGGAGCCCCAGATACG. Translated: CSAFVAGAPDT. The entire CDR3 sequence reads CSAFVAGAPDTQYF.

This clone appeared a few times. Read coverage stops 3 residues before the CDR3 terminus; the germline J gene supplies the remainder. This chain connects TRBV18 to TRBJ2-6, with TRBD2 matching 8 bases. Trimming at V came to 5 bases and at J to 0 bases, leaving 6 bases not matched to a gene. The germline gives CDR1 KGHSH, CDR2 LQKENI. This CDR3 has 17 residues. CDR3 bases read: TGTGCCAGCTCAGAGCGGGAGCGGCCCTCTGGGGCCAACGTC. Residues: CASSERERPSGANV. The CDR3, in full, reads CASSERERPSGANVLTF.

The table lists this clone with a few counts. The read ends 3 residues before the CDR3 terminus; that terminus is restored from the germline J gene. The chain recombines TRBV6-2 or TRBV6-3 with TRBJ2-1; 8 bases are shared with TRBD2. The germline gives CDR1 MNHEY, CDR2 SVGEGT. The CDR3 extends over 17 amino acids. Trimming cost V 5 bases and J 1 base; bases outside gene matches: 10. The CDR3 bases that were read are TGTGCCAGCAGTCAGTCCCTAGCGGGCGGATCCTACAATGAG. Residues: CASSQSLAGGSYNE. The full CDR3 sequence reads CASSQSLAGGSYNEQFF.

Points on this clone: The read ends 3 residues before the CDR3 terminus; that terminus is restored from the germline J gene. The chain joins TRBV18 to TRBJ1-1; D not resolved. V was cut by 2 bases and J by 7 bases, with 14 bases left in between. Germline values: CDR1 KGHSH, CDR2 LQKENI. This CDR3 contains 14 residues. CDR3 amino acids: CASSPRRAASEAFF. CDR3 DNA (partial): TGTGCCAGCTCACCAAGAAGAGCGGCCAGTGAA.

As regards this clone: Read sequence stops 3 residues before the CDR3 end, and the germline J gene provides the missing end. Other nucleotide sequences in the sample specify the same CDR3. The J gene is TRBJ2-3, the V gene TRBV7-9, with a possible D match to TRBD2 (7 bases). Trimming removed 4 bases at V and 6 bases at J, with 17 bases between. The CDR3 is 15 amino acids. Per the germline V gene, CDR1 is SEHNR and CDR2 is FQNEAQ (reference sequence). The DNA read from the CDR3 is TGTGCCAGCAGCTCCGTTGGGCGGGGGCCGGATACG. This gives the protein CASSSVGRGPDT. The whole CDR3 is CASSSVGRGPDTQYF.

This clone was counted only a few times. The sequenced fragment ends 3 residues before the CDR3 boundary, so the rest is inferred from the germline J gene. The genes are TRBV7-9 and TRBJ2-7; D not resolved. The CDR3 covers 13 residues. From germline, CDR1 is SEHNR and CDR2 FQNEAQ (reference sequence). V lost 1 base, J lost 4 bases, and 8 bases lay in between. CDR3 in amino acids: CASSLGQFYEQYF. The part of the CDR3 DNA that was read is TGTGCCAGCAGCTTAGGGCAGTTTTACGAG.

To note about this clone: The CDR3 end lies 3 residues beyond the end of the read and is filled in from the germline J gene. The gene calls are TRBV5-1 and TRBJ1-1; D is perhaps TRBD1 (6 bases). Trimming took 6 bases from V and 5 from J, leaving 17 bases between them. From germline, CDR1 is SGHRS and CDR2 YFSETQ. This CDR3 contains 14 residues. CDR3 DNA (partial): TGCGCCAGCAACCTCCAGGGGATAGGTACTGAA. This gives the protein CASNLQGIGTE. Given in full, the CDR3 is CASNLQGIGTEAFF.

CDR3 in amino acids: CAWSVVRDQPQHF. CDR3 bases read: TGTGCCTGGAGTGTAGTCAGGGATCAGCCC. The genes are TRBV30 and TRBJ1-5, with D perhaps matching TRBD1 (5 bases). The missing CDR3 end, 3 residues past where the read stops, is filled in from the germline J gene. CDR3 length: 13 amino acids. Germline-derived CDR1 and CDR2 are GTSNPN and SVGIG (reference sequence). V lost 0 bases to trimming and J lost 5 bases, with 8 bases between them.

Concerning this clone: The DNA ends 3 residues before the CDR3 does, and the rest of the CDR3 is filled in from the germline J gene. The J gene is TRBJ1-3, the V gene TRBV5-1; possibly TRBD1 for D (5 bases). Between the trimmed V and J ends, which lost 0 bases and 1 base, there was a span of 14 bases. This CDR3 is 17 amino acids long. Germline V lookup: CDR1 SGHRS, CDR2 YFSETQ. The CDR3: CASSLGQTVTSGNTIYF. The covered CDR3 bases are TGCGCCAGCAGCTTGGGACAGACGGTTACTTCTGGAAACACC.

This clone is medium-sized in the sample. The CDR3 end is not reached by the read, which stops 3 residues before it; the germline J gene fills it in. The chain carries TRBV15 and TRBJ2-7; possible D gene TRBD2, 5 bases. V lost 1 base to trimming and J lost 1 base, with 8 bases between them. The CDR3 has 14 residues. Germline V gene sequence: CDR1 LNHNV, CDR2 YYDKDF (reference sequence). CDR3 bases read: TGTGCCACCAGCAGAGGAGGGTTTTCCTACGAG. Protein sequence: CATSRGGFSYE. The CDR3 in full is CATSRGGFSYEQYF.

This clone was detected ten times or more. The read finishes 3 residues shy of the CDR3 end, and the germline J gene is used to complete it. V gene TRBV29-1 combines with J gene TRBJ2-7; no firm D call. V was shortened by 7 bases and J by 5 bases, with 15 bases between the two germline ends. Germline-derived CDR1 and CDR2 are SQVTM and ANQGSEA. CDR3 length equals 12 residues. The CDR3 region is CSALSVNHEQYF. The sequenced part of the CDR3 DNA is TGCAGCGCCCTGTCGGTCAATCACGAG.

To note about this clone: Read data end 3 residues before the CDR3 end; the end is taken from the germline J gene. The chain carries TRBV7-2 and TRBJ2-1; 9 bases align to TRBD2. The ends lost 10 bases at V and 9 bases at J; junction bases unmatched: 7. Germline assignment: CDR1 SGHTA and CDR2 FQGNSA. This CDR3 contains 12 residues. The sequenced CDR3 bases are TGTGCCACGGGACTAGCCTCTAGTGAG. It encodes CATGLASSE. The CDR3 in its entirety is CATGLASSEQFF. Looking up the rest from reference TRBV7-2 and TRBJ2-1 gives the full variable domain: GAGVSQSPSNKVTEKGKDVELRCDPISGHTALYWYRQSLGQGLEFLIYFQGNSAPDKSGLPSDRFSAERTGGSVSTLTIQRTQQEDSAVYLCATGLASSEQFFGPGTRLTVL.

This clone was seen a few times. The DNA ends 3 residues before the CDR3 does, and the rest of the CDR3 is filled in from the germline J gene. The J gene is TRBJ2-3, the V gene TRBV7-6; 9 bases agree with TRBD2. Germline V gene data show CDR1 as SGHVS and CDR2 as FNYEAQ. The CDR3 has 16 amino acids. With V trimmed by 0 bases and J by 3 bases, 4 bases remained unmatched. The DNA read from the CDR3 is TGTGCCAGCAGCTTAGCCGGGACTAGCATTACAGATACG. Translation: CASSLAGTSITDT. The entire CDR3 protein reads CASSLAGTSITDTQYF.

In regard to this clone: Read data end 3 residues before the CDR3 end; the end is taken from the germline J gene. The chain carries TRBV7-4 and TRBJ2-7; 7 bases fit TRBD2. Germline-derived CDR1 and CDR2 are SGHVT and SQSDAQ. The CDR3 contains 16 residues. Trimming at V came to 0 bases and at J to 2 bases, leaving 7 bases not matched to a gene. Incomplete CDR3 DNA: TGTGCCAGCAGCTTAGCGGGAGGGGCAACCGCCTACGAG. Its protein is CASSLAGGATAYE. The complete CDR3 reads CASSLAGGATAYEQYF.

This clone was seen many times. The CDR3 goes on 3 residues after the read ends, and that part is filled in from the germline J gene. The rearrangement uses TRBV7-2 and TRBJ2-7; tentative D call: TRBD1 (5 bases). Germline V CDR1 and CDR2: SGHTA, FQGNSA. With 3 bases removed from V and 1 base from J, the gap between germline ends came to 7 bases. The CDR3 extends over 13 amino acids. The CDR3 region is CASSLAGSYEQYF. Incomplete CDR3 DNA: TGTGCCAGCAGCTTGGCAGGGTCCTACGAG. Filled out from reference TRBV7-2 and TRBJ2-7, the complete variable domain reads GAGVSQSPSNKVTEKGKDVELRCDPISGHTALYWYRQSLGQGLEFLIYFQGNSAPDKSGLPSDRFSAERTGGSVSTLTIQRTQQEDSAVYLCASSLAGSYEQYFGPGTRLTVT.